The 5 T cell receptor beta chains reported below all come from one sample, sequenced in a study of T cell changes during pregnancy in multiple sclerosis. Clones were sequenced by immunoSEQ multiplex PCR, and TCRdb holds only the in-frame ones, with some missing. This table has roughly 41,000 clones, 88% appearing once. Material: CD8+ T cells from peripheral blood mononuclear cells, obtained in the third trimester of pregnancy. The origin of the receptors is a female donor with multiple sclerosis, enrolled in a pregnancy study.

In DNA form, the CDR3 reads TGTGCCAGCAGTCATAAATACAGGGGAGCCACTGAAGCTTTCTTT. Protein sequence: CASSHKYRGATEAFF. The chain is built from TRBV6-5 and TRBJ1-1, with 7 bases fitting TRBD1. V gave up 5 bases and J gave up 4 bases; unmatched junction bases: 10. Germline loops: CDR1 MNHEY, CDR2 SVGAGI. This CDR3 comprises 15 residues.

V gene TRBV7-9 combines with J gene TRBJ1-1; TRBD1 is a possible D gene (5 bases). The CDR3 sequence is 16 residues long. V was pared by 5 bases and J by 1 base, with 17 bases between. Germline V gives CDR1 SEHNR, CDR2 FQNEAQ (reference sequence). The CDR3 DNA sequence: TGTGCCAGCAGCCCCTCCCATGCCGGGGGGAACACTGAAGCTTTCTTT. This codes for CASSPSHAGGNTEAFF.

This clone is medium-sized (0.01 to 0.1%) within its sample. This rearrangement joins TRBV27 to TRBJ1-5; tentatively, D is TRBD1 (5 bases). V lost 3 bases and J 0 bases, leaving 9 bases between the germline ends. This CDR3 comprises 15 residues. Germline loops: CDR1 MNHEY, CDR2 SMNVEV (reference sequence). CDR3 region: CASSLAGYSNQPQHF. The CDR3 nucleotides read TGTGCCAGCAGTTTGGCAGGGTATAGCAATCAGCCCCAGCATTTT.

The V and J genes are TRBV27 and TRBJ2-3; the D gene is possibly TRBD1 (5 bases). Germline assignment: CDR1 MNHEY and CDR2 SMNVEV (reference sequence). The CDR3 is 16 residues long. The germline V and J ends were trimmed by 2 bases and 4 bases, with 16 bases remaining between them. In DNA, the CDR3 is TGTGCCAGCAGTTTAAACCTGGGAACAGGACCAGATACGCAGTATTTT. Encoded protein: CASSLNLGTGPDTQYF.

This clone was picked up many times. This sequence joins TRBV10-3 and TRBJ2-7, with a tentative D call TRBD2 (7 bases). V lost 3 bases and J 0 bases, leaving 12 bases between the germline ends. Looked up from germline, CDR1 is ENHRY and CDR2 is SYGVKD. This CDR3 is built from 15 residues. CDR3 amino acids: CAISEGGEYSYEQYF. Written as DNA, the CDR3 is TGTGCCATCAGTGAAGGGGGGGAATACTCCTACGAGCAGTACTTC.